The T cell receptor (beta chain) described here comes from a study of T cells in localized non-small cell lung cancer. This clone counts as large. TCRdb's table, derived via immunoSEQ multiplex PCR, lists solely in-frame clones and lacks some. The sample has about 2,400 clones, around 40% seen once; the top ten hold 8%. Germline CDR1 MNHGY, CDR2 SAAAGT. The CDR3 is 12 residues long. V was pared by 4 bases and J by 6 bases, with 6 bases between. This sample comprised normal lung tissue next to the tumor, obtained before any cancer treatment. This clonotype was sampled from a man between 40 and 70 years old with stage II lung adenocarcinoma. The chain has TRBV6-8 and TRBJ1-4, with no clear D. CDR3 sequence reads: CASSSGYEKLFF. The CDR3 nucleotides read TGTGCCAGCAGTTCGGGGTATGAAAAACTGTTTTTT.